This T cell receptor (beta chain) is drawn from a study of human T cells and chemical hapten exposure. TCRdb recomputed calls from the RACE reads with MiXCR, one row per CDR3 protein. The sample consists of fewer than 90,000 distinct CDR3 sequences, around 7% of them appearing once. Whole-study results and caveats: A positive correlation with patch test score was found for PT1 expanded TCR counts.

Time point meaning: patch test 2, 6 weeks after DPC sensitization. Documented treatment: therapeutic diphenylcyclopropenone sensitization with weekly scalp DPC. This clonotype was seen at least ten times. The target antigen is unknown. This receptor was taken from a woman aged 25-40 years with alopecia areata. Some clones in this sample may be carry-over from other donors' samples. Here the sequenced sample was whole blood, taken in connection with sensitization to the hapten diphenylcyclopropenone (DPC).

The CDR3, as DNA: TGTGCCAGCACCATAAGGGCGGGACAGGGATATGGCTACACCTTC. This translates into CASTIRAGQGYGYTF. This chain connects TRBV6-5 to TRBJ1-2, with 9 bases identical to TRBD1. Germline-derived CDR1 and CDR2 are MNHEY and SVGAGI. The CDR3 has 15 amino acids. V shed 7 bases, J shed 5 bases, and the junction held 11 bases outside the gene matches.